This section outlines one T cell receptor (beta chain) sequence together with its context. Its antigen specificity is not known. No qualities accompany the bases; no much larger clone lies one base away. Patients with autoimmune disease history or receiving systemic immunosuppression were excluded from the trial. Peripheral blood for TCR sequencing was drawn from every dose cohort at baseline, at cycle 4 day 1 and at cycle 7 day 1. The samples were drawn from a first-in-human, open-label, multicenter phase I dose-escalation trial of ivuxolimab. Adults with locally advanced or metastatic melanoma, renal cell carcinoma, hepatocellular carcinoma or head and neck squamous cell carcinoma were enrolled in the trial. Before TCR sequencing, CD4+ and CD8+ T cells were separately sorted from peripheral blood. To sequence the TCRbeta CDR3 region, genomic DNA was isolated from the sorted cells. TCRbeta CDR3 regions were sequenced using the immunoSEQ Assay. TCRdb re-hosts the immuneACCESS table, in-frame sequences only. Its copies lack some clones; in the studies checked, an unresolved V gene accounts for under half of them, and the cause for the rest is not known. A total of about 27,000 clones appear in this sample, 76% of them only once. Roughly 13% of the sample rests with the top ten.

This record belongs to a study of OX40 agonist ivuxolimab in advanced cancers. About the study as a whole: Ivuxolimab was a fully human IgG2 agonistic monoclonal antibody targeting the costimulatory receptor OX40 (CD134). Intravenous ivuxolimab was administered to patients every 2 weeks at six dose levels: 0.01, 0.1, 0.3, 1.5, 3 and 10 mg/kg. Of the roughly 51 dose-escalation patients, hepatocellular carcinoma was present in about 20, melanoma in approximately 15, renal cell carcinoma in 9 and head and neck cancer in 9. In the dose-escalation cohort, 82.7% of patients were male, and the mean age was around 60 years, with a range of roughly 23 to 85. Patients were allowed to have had prior anti-PD-1, anti-PD-L1 or anti-CTLA-4 therapy, and less than 45% of the dose-escalation patients had previously received checkpoint inhibitors. Partial responses were achieved by three dose-escalation patients, of whom one had hepatocellular carcinoma and two had cutaneous melanoma. The point of sequencing TCRbeta in the periphery was to test whether ivuxolimab changed TCR sequence diversity and drove clonal T-cell expansion. The paper covers the monotherapy dose-escalation part of the phase I ivuxolimab trial, which included N of about 56 patients. The paper as a whole reports these results and caveats: After ivuxolimab, expanded clones were on average more numerous among CD8+ T cells than among CD4+ T cells. The antigen specificity of the clonally expanded peripheral T cells was not determined. At doses from 0.1 to 3.0 mg/kg, clonal expansion was seen in both CD4+ and CD8+ blood T cells between baseline and week 6. Low levels of normalized T-cell clonal expansion were also seen in some patients who did not respond. In the 0.1-3.0 mg/kg groups, partial responders were among the patients with the lowest normalized peripheral clonal expansion, particularly in CD8+ T cells.

Trimmed from V: 1 base; trimmed from J: 0 bases; junction bases lacking a gene match: 10. Sequences SGHRS (CDR1) and YFSETQ (CDR2) are obtained from the germline V gene. Inclusive of the bounding cysteine and phenylalanine, the CDR3 is 19 residues long. The read is trimmed to its CDR3 DNA, 57 bases read in frame from base 1. This sequence was found in an adult with an advanced solid tumor such as melanoma, head and neck, liver or kidney cancer. The sequence joins TRBV5-1 to TRBJ1-4; 9 middle bases align to TRBD1. Here the sequenced sample was CD4+ or CD8+ T cells sorted from blood, taken in a trial of the OX40 agonist ivuxolimab. The nucleotides read TGCGCCAGCAGCTTGCGATGGGACAGGGATCCCCCAACTAATGAAAAACTGTTTTTT. It translates as CASSLRWDRDPPTNEKLFF. When the CDR3 is completed using the reference TRBV5-1 and TRBJ1-4 genes on either side, the full variable domain is KAGVTQTPRYLIKTRGQQVTLSCSPISGHRSVSWYQQTPGQGLQFLFEYFSETQRNKGNFPGRFSGRQFSNSRSEMNVSTLELGDSALYLCASSLRWDRDPPTNEKLFFGSGTQLSVL.